These 23 T cell receptor beta chains originate from one sample sequenced in a study of cytomegalovirus exposure and HLA in healthy donors. A multiplex PCR was run with 60 Vbeta primers and 13 Jbeta primers. Assay used: immunoSEQ multiplex PCR; TCRdb lists only in-frame clones, some missing. The data show 90,000 or so clones, roughly four fifths seen once. Sequenced input: PBMCs. These receptors originate from a young man in good health and CMV-seropositive.

V is TRBV7-9 and J is TRBJ2-2, with 12 positions matching TRBD2. V shed 1 base and J 7 bases; nucleotides not matched to a gene: 4. Germline CDR1 is SEHNR and CDR2 is FQNEAQ (reference sequence). The CDR3 is made up of 16 amino acids. The CDR3 DNA sequence: TGTGCCAGCAGCTTAGGGTCTAGCGGGAGGGTCGGGGAGCTGTTTTTT. This encodes CASSLGSSGRVGELFF.

The rearrangement links TRBV9 to TRBJ2-7; 9 bases match TRBD2. Germline values: CDR1 SGDLS, CDR2 YYNGEE. The CDR3 consists of 14 residues. V was clipped by 0 bases and J by 5 bases; unmatched bases: 3. The CDR3 loop reads CASSVEVAGDEQYF. The CDR3 bases are TGTGCCAGCAGCGTAGAAGTAGCGGGAGACGAGCAGTACTTC.

J is TRBJ1-6 and V is TRBV2; the match to TRBD1 covers 10 bases. Germline V lookup: CDR1 SNHLY, CDR2 FYNNEI. The CDR3 is 16 residues long. The junction had 11 bases not matched to a gene; V was cut back by 7 bases and J by 8 bases. The CDR3 DNA is TGTGCCAGCAACACCAGAGGTGGGACAGGGGATTCACCCCTCCACTTT. This codes for CASNTRGGTGDSPLHF.

The rearrangement joins TRBV6-6 to TRBJ1-3, with D hard to call. This CDR3 contains 13 residues. V lost 8 bases and J lost 3, with 11 bases in between. In germline, CDR1 is MNHNY, CDR2 SVGAGI (reference sequence). The DNA of the CDR3 is TGTGCCAGCGACCTTCCGGGTGGAAACACCATATATTTT. It specifies CASDLPGGNTIYF.

The chain couples TRBV28 to TRBJ1-2; unclear D gene. Trimming took off 7 bases at V and 2 bases at J, with 17 bases between the two ends. Per germline, CDR1 MDHEN and CDR2 SYDVKM. The CDR3 spans 15 residues. For the CDR3, the DNA is TGTGCCAGCACCCTTCTGGACGGGAAGAACTATGGCTACACCTTC. This translates into CASTLLDGKNYGYTF.

This sequence joins TRBV25-1 and TRBJ1-2, with a weak D call TRBD1 (5 bases). V was trimmed by 2 bases and J by 7 bases, leaving 8 bases between them. The CDR3 consists of 12 residues. Per germline, CDR1 MGHDK and CDR2 SYGVNS. The CDR3 sequence is CASSEGAGGYTF. As DNA, the CDR3 is TGTGCCAGCAGTGAAGGGGCAGGTGGCTACACCTTC.

J is TRBJ2-1 and V is TRBV27, with TRBD2 matching 14 bases. The CDR3 loop spans 17 amino acids. Germline V CDR1 and CDR2: MNHEY, SMNVEV (reference sequence). V was pared by 6 bases and J by 14 bases, with 18 bases of the junction left unmatched. The CDR3 loop reads CASSSTSGRVGPLMEFF. CDR3 nucleotides: TGTGCCAGCAGCTCGACTAGCGGGAGGGTCGGGCCTCTGATGGAGTTCTTC.

This clone was seen more than once but under ten times. This rearrangement joins TRBV28 to TRBJ2-1, with D possibly TRBD2 on 6 matching bases. Trimming cost V 1 base and J 10 bases, with 14 bases left between them. Germline CDR1 is MDHEN and CDR2 is SYDVKM. The CDR3 has 14 amino acids. CDR3 in amino acids: CASSLLSGSREQFF. The CDR3 DNA sequence: TGTGCCAGCAGTTTATTGAGCGGGTCGCGGGAGCAGTTCTTC.

The rearrangement joins TRBV5-1 to TRBJ1-2; tentative D call: TRBD1 (5 bases). CDR1 SGHRS and CDR2 YFSETQ come from the germline V gene. The CDR3 has 13 residues. V was clipped by 4 bases and J by 6 bases, with 13 bases between them. The CDR3 region has the DNA TGCGCCAGCAGCCCCCTAGGGGTAGATGGCTACACCTTC. It yields the protein CASSPLGVDGYTF.

The sample holds a few counts of this clone. This sequence joins TRBV7-6 and TRBJ2-1, with a tentative D call TRBD2 (5 bases). CDR1 SGHVS and CDR2 FNYEAQ come from the germline V gene. The V end was cut by 1 base, the J end by 15 bases, with 19 bases between. The CDR3 sequence is 14 residues long. CDR3 nucleotide sequence: TGTGCCAGCAGCTTAGAAATGGGTCGGGATCGGGTGTTCTTC. Residues: CASSLEMGRDRVFF.

This clone appeared a single time. The rearrangement joins TRBV28 to TRBJ1-5; a weak D match, TRBD1 (6 bases). The V and J ends lost 9 bases and 0 bases respectively, with 15 bases between them. This CDR3 region has 15 residues. Germline V gene lookup returns CDR1 MDHEN and CDR2 SYDVKM. The CDR3 reads CASFHRDISNQPQHF. DNA of the CDR3: TGTGCCAGTTTTCATCGGGACATTAGCAATCAGCCCCAGCATTTT. Using reference TRBV28 and TRBJ1-5 for the parts outside the CDR3, the full variable domain is DVKVTQSSRYLVKRTGEKVFLECVQDMDHENMFWYRQDPGLGLRLIYFSYDVKMKEKGDIPEGYSVSREKKERFSLILESASTNQTSMYLCASFHRDISNQPQHFGDGTRLSIL.

In DNA form, the CDR3 reads TGTGCCAGCTCCACAGGAGGGCGAACTGAAGCTTTCTTT. Amino acid sequence: CASSTGGRTEAFF. This sequence joins TRBV11-2 and TRBJ1-1, with D maybe TRBD1 (5 bases). Germline V gives CDR1 SGHAT, CDR2 FQNNGV. The CDR3 consists of 13 residues. The V end lost 8 bases, the J end lost 5 bases, and 15 bases lay between the germline ends.

The chain uses TRBV27 and TRBJ2-3; TRBD2 matches 11 bases. Germline CDR1 reads MNHEY; CDR2 reads SMNVEV (reference sequence). The CDR3 extends over 16 amino acids. The ends lost 5 bases at V and 6 bases at J; junction bases unmatched: 10. The CDR3 region has the DNA TGTGCCAGCAGTACAGGGCTAGCGGGAGGAAGTGATACGCAGTATTTT. This gives the protein CASSTGLAGGSDTQYF.

The rearrangement uses TRBV5-1 and TRBJ2-5; 10 nucleotides match TRBD1. The tail of the sequence fits TRBJ2-7 better, so the J call may be wrong. CDR1 and CDR2 from the germline V gene are SGHRS and YFSETQ. The CDR3 runs to 16 residues. Here the CDR3 DNA reads TGCGCCAGCAGCTTAGGACAGGGGGGGACTTCCTACGAGCAGTACTTC. Residues: CASSLGQGGTSYEQYF.

In its sample, this clone was seen once. This chain connects TRBV2 to TRBJ1-5; D unresolved. CDR1 SNHLY and CDR2 FYNNEI come from the germline V gene. The CDR3 runs 13 residues. V shed 4 bases and J shed 1 base, with 5 bases lying between them. The CDR3 loop is CASSAGSNQPQHF. Written as DNA, the CDR3 is TGTGCCAGCAGTGCGGGGAGCAATCAGCCCCAGCATTTT.

This rearrangement joins TRBV6-1 to TRBJ2-1; 7 positions match TRBD2. Unmatched junction bases numbered 10, after V lost 3 bases and J lost 8 bases. The CDR3 covers 15 residues. Looked up from germline, CDR1 is MNHNS and CDR2 is SASEGT. In DNA form, the CDR3 reads TGTGCCAGCAGTGAGGGTAGGCGGGAGACCGATGAGCAGTTCTTC. Amino acids: CASSEGRRETDEQFF.

The chain couples TRBV9 to TRBJ2-3; TRBD2 matches at 7 bases. Germline-derived CDR1 and CDR2 are SGDLS and YYNGEE. This CDR3 has 15 amino acids. Trimming took 0 bases from V and 3 from J; bases not matched to a gene: 4. CDR3 sequence: CASSVVGRETDTQYF. Written as DNA, the CDR3 is TGTGCCAGCAGCGTAGTAGGGCGGGAGACAGATACGCAGTATTTT.

By frequency in the sample, this clone is medium-sized. The gene calls are TRBV4-1 and TRBJ2-7; 9 nucleotides line up with TRBD2. The CDR3 has 15 residues. Germline assignment: CDR1 MGHRA and CDR2 YSYEKL. V was pared by 4 bases and J by 2 bases, with 6 bases of the junction left unmatched. The CDR3 DNA reads as TGCGCCAGCAGCCTGGACCCTAGCGGGGCCTACGAGCAGTACTTC. It is translated as CASSLDPSGAYEQYF.

This rearrangement joins TRBV5-8 to TRBJ1-6, with D possibly being TRBD1 (6 bases). CDR3 length: 14 amino acids. The V end lost 1 base, the J end lost 7 bases, and 9 bases lay between the germline ends. The V gene's germline CDR1 is SGHTS and CDR2 YDEGEE. The CDR3 DNA sequence: TGTGCCAGCAGCTTGAGCACAGGGAATTCACCCCTCCACTTT. As protein: CASSLSTGNSPLHF. The full variable domain, completed using reference TRBV5-8 and TRBJ1-6, is EAGVTQSPTHLIKTRGQQATLRCSPISGHTSVYWYQQALGLGLQFLLWYDEGEERNRGNFPPRFSGRQFPNYSSELNVNALELEDSALYLCASSLSTGNSPLHFGNGTRLTVT.

This sequence joins TRBV5-6 and TRBJ1-1; D is unclear. V was trimmed by 2 bases and J by 5 bases, leaving 10 bases between them. This CDR3 comprises 13 residues. Looked up from germline, CDR1 is SGHDT and CDR2 is YYEEEE. The CDR3 DNA is TGTGCCAGCAGCTTTAGCCCCCGAACTGAAGCTTTCTTT. Its translation is CASSFSPRTEAFF.

In regard to this clone: Other DNA sequences from this sample encode an identical CDR3 as well. The gene calls are TRBV27 and TRBJ2-2; 10 nucleotides agree with TRBD2. The ends lost 6 bases at V and 5 bases at J; junction bases unmatched: 6. This CDR3 comprises 15 residues. Germline values: CDR1 MNHEY, CDR2 SMNVEV (reference sequence). CDR3 DNA: TGTGCCAGCAGCCTACTAGCGGGGATTACCGGGGAGCTGTTTTTT. It specifies CASSLLAGITGELFF.

This rearrangement joins TRBV19 to TRBJ2-3; TRBD2 matches at 7 bases. Germline values: CDR1 LNHDA, CDR2 SQIVND (reference sequence). V lost 3 bases to trimming and J lost 5 bases; unmatched junction nucleotides: 11. This CDR3 comprises 16 residues. CDR3 nucleotides: TGTGCCAGTAGTATGGGGAGGGGCGGGAGTAAAGATACGCAGTATTTT. This gives the protein CASSMGRGGSKDTQYF.

J is TRBJ1-6 and V is TRBV27; D unresolved. Germline loops: CDR1 MNHEY, CDR2 SMNVEV (reference sequence). V lost 3 bases to trimming and J lost 2 bases, with 14 bases between them. The CDR3 totals 17 residues. CDR3 residues: CASSLVARGAYNSPLHF. In DNA, the CDR3 is TGTGCCAGCAGTTTGGTGGCCCGGGGAGCCTATAATTCACCCCTCCACTTT.